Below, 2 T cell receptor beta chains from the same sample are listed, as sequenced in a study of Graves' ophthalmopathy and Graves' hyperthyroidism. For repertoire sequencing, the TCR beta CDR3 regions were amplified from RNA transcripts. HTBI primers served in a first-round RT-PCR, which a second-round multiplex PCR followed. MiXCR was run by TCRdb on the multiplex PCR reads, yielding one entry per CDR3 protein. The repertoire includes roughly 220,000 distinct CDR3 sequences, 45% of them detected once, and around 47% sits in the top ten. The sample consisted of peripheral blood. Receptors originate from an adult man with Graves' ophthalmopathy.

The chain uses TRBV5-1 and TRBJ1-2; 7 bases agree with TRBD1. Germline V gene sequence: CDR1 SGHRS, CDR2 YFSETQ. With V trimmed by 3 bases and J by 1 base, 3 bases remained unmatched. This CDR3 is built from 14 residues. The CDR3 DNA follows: TGCGCCAGCAGCTCTGGACAGGTTAACTATGGCTACACCTTC. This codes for CASSSGQVNYGYTF.

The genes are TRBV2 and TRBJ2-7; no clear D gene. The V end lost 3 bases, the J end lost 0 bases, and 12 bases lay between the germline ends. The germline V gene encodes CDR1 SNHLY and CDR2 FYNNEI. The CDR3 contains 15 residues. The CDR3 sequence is CASSEFSVSSYEQYF. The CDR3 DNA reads TGTGCCAGCAGTGAGTTTTCGGTGAGCTCCTACGAGCAGTACTTC. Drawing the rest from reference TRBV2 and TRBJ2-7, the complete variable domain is EPEVTQTPSHQVTQMGQEVILRCVPISNHLYFYWYRQILGQKVEFLVSFYNNEISEKSEIFDDQFSVERPDGSNFTLKIRSTKLEDSAMYFCASSEFSVSSYEQYFGPGTRLTVT.